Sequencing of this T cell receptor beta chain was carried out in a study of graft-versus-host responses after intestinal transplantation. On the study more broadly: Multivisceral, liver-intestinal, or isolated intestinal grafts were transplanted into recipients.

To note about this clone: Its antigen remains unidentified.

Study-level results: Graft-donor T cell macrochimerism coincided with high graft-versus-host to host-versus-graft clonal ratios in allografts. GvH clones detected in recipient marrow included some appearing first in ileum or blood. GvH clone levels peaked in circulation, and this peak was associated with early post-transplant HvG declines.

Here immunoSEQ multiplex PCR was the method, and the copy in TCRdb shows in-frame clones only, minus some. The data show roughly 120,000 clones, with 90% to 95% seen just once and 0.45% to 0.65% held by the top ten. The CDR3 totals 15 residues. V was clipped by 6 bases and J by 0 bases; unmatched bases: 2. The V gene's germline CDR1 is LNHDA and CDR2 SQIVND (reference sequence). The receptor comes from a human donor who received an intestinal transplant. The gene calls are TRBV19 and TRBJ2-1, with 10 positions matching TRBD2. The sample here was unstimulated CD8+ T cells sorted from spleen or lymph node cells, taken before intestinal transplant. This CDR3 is CASRPSGGSYNEQFF. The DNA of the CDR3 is TGTGCCAGTAGACCTAGCGGGGGCTCCTACAATGAGCAGTTCTTC.